This TCR beta chain stems from a study of a mutant IDH1 vaccine in newly diagnosed glioma (dated by TCRdb to the early 2020s). Notes on the research overall: Eight vaccinations were administered to patients in weeks 1, 3, 5, 7, 11, 15, 19 and 23, corresponding to visits V03 through V10. Vaccination started 4-6 weeks after radiotherapy alone, or was given together with temozolomide cycles in the groups whose treatment included chemotherapy. The roughly 30 treated patients were 62.5% male and about 38% female, with a mean age of approximately 40 years. Prior to enrollment, standard therapy consisting of radiotherapy alone, temozolomide alone, or radiochemotherapy with temozolomide had been administered to patients, with the combination being received by most patients. Six visits were used for peripheral blood collection: V03 (baseline), V05, V07, V10, V12 and V13. For exploratory analyses, 25 to 30 treated patients had longitudinal TCRB deep sequencing done wherever samples were available. What the study reported, not specific to this receptor: Changes in the top peripheral T cell clonotypes picked up by TCRB sequencing did not appear to be linked to pseudoprogression. It was noted by the authors that analyses of patient blood samples could not be reproduced owing to sample limitations. Availability determined which PBMC samples were chosen for TCRB deep sequencing. Immune responses induced by the vaccine were seen in more than 85% of patients across multiple MHC alleles.

Concerning this clone: The antigen it binds to is not known. Per-base quality was not reported, and no clone a single base away is much larger than it.

The junction shows trimming of 0 bases on V and 4 bases on J, plus 7 bases between the germline ends. The CDR3 runs 13 residues from the cysteine to the phenylalanine. The sequence is cut down to CDR3 DNA, 39 bases in frame from base 1. As encoded in the germline V gene, CDR1 is LGHNT while CDR2 is FRNRAP. Library creation used the immunoSEQ multiplex PCR assay. Rearranged TCR beta chain sequences were amplified with the hsTCRB Kit following the manufacturer's protocol. An Illumina MiSeq was used to sequence the TCRB libraries. From the authors' description of their analysis: Demultiplexing, trimming and gene mapping were performed with the kit vendor's proprietary platform. The immuneACCESS repertoire file appears here via TCRdb, limited to in-frame rearrangements. These files lack a portion of the clones; in checked studies, under half of the deficit traces to unresolved V genes, and the cause of the others is not known. V, J and clone size were drawn from that table, and D and trimming were deduced from the DNA. This sample is represented by roughly 60,000 clones; 70% to 90% of them were singletons. The ten largest clones capture roughly 4% of the sample.

The time point label corresponds to: week 23, last vaccination. Every vaccine dose consisted of 300 ug of a 20-mer mutant IDH1 peptide in Montanide, administered subcutaneously together with topical imiquimod. The donors had newly diagnosed IDH1-mutant astrocytomas of WHO grade 3 or 4 that showed loss of nuclear ATRX. The samples were drawn from NOA16, a multicentre, single-arm, open-label phase I trial in Germany that tested a mutant IDH1 peptide vaccine in humans for the first time. Genomic DNA for TCRB sequencing was extracted from EDTA blood using the DNeasy Blood and Tissue Kit. The source was PBMCs, collected from a glioma patient whose treatment included an IDH1 peptide vaccine. This receptor was identified in a man under 40 with glioma. Rearrangement joined TRBV12-5 to TRBJ2-7, with the D gene not clear enough to name. The CDR3 loop reads CASGLVWSYEQYF. The nucleotides are TGTGCTAGTGGTTTGGTATGGAGTTACGAGCAGTACTTC.